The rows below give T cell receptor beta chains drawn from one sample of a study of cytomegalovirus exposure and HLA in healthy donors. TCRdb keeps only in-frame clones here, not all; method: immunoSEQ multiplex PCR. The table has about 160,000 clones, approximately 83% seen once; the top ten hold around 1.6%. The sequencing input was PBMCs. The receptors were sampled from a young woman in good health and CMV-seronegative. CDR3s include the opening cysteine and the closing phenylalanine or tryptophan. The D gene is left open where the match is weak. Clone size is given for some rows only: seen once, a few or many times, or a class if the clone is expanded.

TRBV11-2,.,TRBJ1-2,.,CASSLFPSRGADYGYTF,TGTGCCAGCAGCTTATTCCCATCCCGGGGGGCTGACTATGGCTACACCTTC
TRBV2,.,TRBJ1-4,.,CASSDFHVPSGEKLFF,TGTGCCAGCAGTGACTTCCACGTCCCTAGCGGTGAAAAACTGTTTTTT
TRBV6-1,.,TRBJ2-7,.,CASRPRVIRYEQYF,TGTGCCAGCAGGCCCAGGGTCATTAGATACGAGCAGTACTTC
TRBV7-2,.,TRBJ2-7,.,CASSLIGGTYEQYF,TGTGCCAGCAGCTTAATCGGGGGAACCTACGAGCAGTACTTC
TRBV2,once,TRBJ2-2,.,CASRVEAKRAGELFF,TGTGCCAGCAGGGTCGAAGCCAAACGGGCCGGGGAGCTGTTTTTT
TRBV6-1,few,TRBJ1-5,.,CASSAPSGGNQPQHF,TGTGCCAGCAGTGCCCCGTCAGGGGGCAATCAGCCCCAGCATTTT
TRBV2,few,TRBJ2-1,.,CASSEDGVRQNNEQFF,TGTGCCAGCAGTGAAGATGGAGTGCGGCAAAACAATGAGCAGTTCTTC
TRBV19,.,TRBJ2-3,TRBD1,CASSIGLDRGTDTQYF,TGTGCCAGTAGTATAGGTCTCGACAGGGGAACAGATACGCAGTATTTT
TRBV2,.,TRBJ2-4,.,CAIRGRTSQYF,TGTGCCATCAGGGGCAGAACGTCTCAGTACTTC
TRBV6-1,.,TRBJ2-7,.,CASSEAAVPSEQYF,TGTGCCAGCAGTGAAGCGGCAGTGCCATCGGAGCAGTACTTC
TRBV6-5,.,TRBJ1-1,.,CASSYLAEAFF,TGTGCCAGCAGTTACCTCGCTGAAGCTTTCTTT
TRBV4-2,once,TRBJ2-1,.,CASSLLTGDLLAGEQFF,TGTGCCAGCAGCCTCTTGACAGGCGACCTCTTAGCAGGGGAGCAGTTCTTC
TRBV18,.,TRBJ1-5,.,CASSPDRNQPQHF,TGTGCCAGCTCACCAGACAGGAATCAGCCCCAGCATTTT
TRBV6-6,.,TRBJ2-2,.,CASSSTWATGELFF,TGTGCCAGCAGCTCGACCTGGGCCACCGGGGAGCTGTTTTTT
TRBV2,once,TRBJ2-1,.,CASSLNEQFF,TGTGCCAGCAGTTTAAATGAGCAGTTCTTC
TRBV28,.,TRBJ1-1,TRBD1,CASSLQGARNTEAFF,TGTGCCAGCAGTCTACAGGGGGCCAGGAACACTGAAGCTTTCTTT
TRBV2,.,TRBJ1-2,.,CASSETTGMHGYTF,TGTGCCAGCAGTGAAACGACAGGAATGCATGGCTACACCTTC
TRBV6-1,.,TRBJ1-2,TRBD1,CASSDRAYGYTF,TGTGCCAGCAGCGACAGGGCCTATGGCTACACCTTC
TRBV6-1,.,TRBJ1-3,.,CASSMGARTGNTIYF,TGTGCCAGCAGTATGGGGGCGCGGACTGGAAACACCATATATTTT
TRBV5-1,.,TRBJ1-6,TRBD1,CASSEGQGYSPLHF,TGCGCCAGCAGCGAGGGACAGGGGTATTCACCCCTCCACTTT
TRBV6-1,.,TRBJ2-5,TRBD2,CASTRASGDQETQYF,TGTGCCAGCACTCGGGCTAGCGGGGACCAAGAGACCCAGTACTTC
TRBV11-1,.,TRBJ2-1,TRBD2,CASSLIPGGRSNEQFF,TGTGCCAGCAGCTTAATTCCGGGGGGGAGGTCCAATGAGCAGTTCTTC
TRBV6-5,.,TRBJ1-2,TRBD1,CASSSKTGVSYGYTF,TGTGCCAGCAGTTCCAAGACAGGGGTCTCCTATGGCTACACCTTC
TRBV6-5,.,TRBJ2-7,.,CASSYGGGFKFEQYF,TGTGCCAGCAGTTACGGTGGGGGGTTTAAGTTCGAGCAGTACTTC
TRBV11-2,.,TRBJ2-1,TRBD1,CASSQTWQPGQGPYNEQFF,TGTGCCAGCAGCCAAACCTGGCAGCCCGGACAGGGGCCTTACAATGAGCAGTTCTTC
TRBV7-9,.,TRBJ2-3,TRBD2,CASSLRTSSRSDTQYF,TGTGCCAGCAGCTTAAGGACTAGCTCCAGGTCAGATACGCAGTATTTT
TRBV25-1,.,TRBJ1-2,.,CASRSTGSHGYTF,TGTGCCAGCAGAAGTACAGGGAGTCATGGCTACACCTTC
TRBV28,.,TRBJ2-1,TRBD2,CASIAGGSGSPRQFF,TGTGCCAGCATCGCCGGGGGGTCCGGATCCCCCCGGCAGTTCTTC
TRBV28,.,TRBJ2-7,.,CASSFMAGRGAYEQYF,TGTGCCAGCAGTTTTATGGCAGGCAGGGGAGCCTACGAGCAGTACTTC
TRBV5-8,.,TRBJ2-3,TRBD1,CASSQGDRVLVDTQYF,TGTGCCAGCAGCCAAGGGGACAGGGTCTTGGTAGATACGCAGTATTTT
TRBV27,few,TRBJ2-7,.,CASSHYAEQYF,TGTGCCAGCTCTCACTATGCCGAGCAGTACTTC
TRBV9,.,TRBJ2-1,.,CASSPSVEQFF,TGTGCCAGCAGCCCTAGCGTTGAGCAGTTCTTC
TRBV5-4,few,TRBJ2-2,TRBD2,CALRVAGTGELFF,TGTGCCCTCCGGGTAGCGGGGACCGGGGAGCTGTTTTTT
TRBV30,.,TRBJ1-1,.,CAWGHPNTEAFF,TGTGCCTGGGGACACCCGAACACTGAAGCTTTCTTT
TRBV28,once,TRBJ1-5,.,CASRLRTELNQPQHF,TGTGCCAGCAGACTAAGGACAGAACTCAATCAGCCCCAGCATTTT
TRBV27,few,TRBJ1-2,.,CASSLIGTRGGYTF,TGTGCCAGCAGTTTAATTGGAACCAGGGGTGGCTACACCTTC
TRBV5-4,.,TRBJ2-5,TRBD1,CASSSNRGWISGTQYF,TGTGCCAGCAGCTCGAACAGGGGATGGATATCCGGGACCCAGTACTTC
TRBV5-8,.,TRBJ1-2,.,CASSFGNQGDYGYTF,TGTGCCAGCAGCTTCGGGAATCAAGGTGACTATGGCTACACCTTC
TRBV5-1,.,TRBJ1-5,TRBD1,CASSWGQGFNQPQHF,TGCGCCAGCAGTTGGGGACAGGGGTTCAATCAGCCCCAGCATTTT
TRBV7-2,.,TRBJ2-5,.,CASSLGGGQETQYF,TGTGCCAGCAGCCTAGGGGGAGGCCAAGAGACCCAGTACTTC
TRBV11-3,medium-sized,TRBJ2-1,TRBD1,CASSLLGTDWGNEQFF,TGTGCCAGCAGCTTACTAGGGACAGATTGGGGGAATGAGCAGTTCTTC
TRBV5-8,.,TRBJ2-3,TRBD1,CASRLGQGISTDTQYF,TGTGCCAGCAGGCTCGGACAGGGCATAAGCACAGATACGCAGTATTTT
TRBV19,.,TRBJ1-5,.,CASSIEGEQPQHF,TGTGCCAGTAGTATCGAGGGCGAACAGCCCCAGCATTTT
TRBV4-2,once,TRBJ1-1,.,CASSLVATEAFF,TGTGCCAGCAGCTTAGTAGCCACTGAAGCTTTCTTT
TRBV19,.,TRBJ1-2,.,CASKATATDYGYPF,TGTGCCAGTAAAGCGACGGCGACTGACTATGGCTACCCCTTC
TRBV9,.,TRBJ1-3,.,CASSGGVISGNTIYF,TGTGCCAGCAGCGGCGGGGTTATATCTGGAAACACCATATATTTT
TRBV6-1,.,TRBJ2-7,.,CASTGSPPTYEQYF,TGTGCCAGCACAGGGTCCCCCCCGACTTACGAGCAGTACTTC
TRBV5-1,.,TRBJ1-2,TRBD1,CASSLAGQGDGYTF,TGCGCCAGCAGCTTGGCGGGACAGGGCGATGGCTACACCTTC
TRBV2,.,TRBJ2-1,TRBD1,CASSGQGPYNEQFF,TGTGCCAGCAGTGGACAGGGCCCATACAATGAGCAGTTCTTC
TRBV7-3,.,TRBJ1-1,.,CASSLVRGGNTEAFF,TGTGCCAGCAGCTTAGTCAGGGGTGGGAACACTGAAGCTTTCTTT
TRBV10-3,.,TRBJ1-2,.,CAISGGQGNYGYTF,TGTGCCATCAGTGGGGGCCAGGGAAACTATGGCTACACCTTC